This T cell receptor beta chain was found in a study of T cells in tuberculosis. TCR-alpha and TCR-beta chains were sequenced unpaired. Here immunoSEQ multiplex PCR was the method, and the copy in TCRdb shows in-frame clones only, minus some. This table holds 50,000 or so clones, 88% found once. Cells were sorted from thawed PBMC rested overnight and stained with GMM-loaded CD1B tetramer, viability dye and anti-CD3. The lipid loaded on the CD1B tetramers was C32 glucose monomycolate from Rhodococcus equi. CD14-expressing monocytes were removed from PBMC before cryopreservation and sorting. General study points: Low-affinity CD1B-GMM tetramer-binding T cells may have been missed.

The CDR3 totals 16 residues. Germline trimming cut 6 bases from V and 1 base from J; bases unmatched to any gene: 10. Germline CDR1 is SGHTA and CDR2 is FQGNSA. The V call is TRBV7-2, the J call TRBJ1-2, with 8 bases matching TRBD1. The TCR comes from an adult woman with latent tuberculosis. Specimen: CD1b-GMM tetramer-negative cells sorted from PBMCs. The CDR3 spells CASSPQPRGHNYGYTF. CDR3 coding DNA: TGTGCCAGCAGTCCACAACCCAGGGGGCATAACTATGGCTACACCTTC.